These 3 T cell receptor beta chains were sequenced from one sample in a study of OX40 agonist ivuxolimab in advanced cancers. Clones were read by immunoSEQ multiplex PCR, and TCRdb kept only the in-frame ones, dropping some. Of tens of thousands of clones listed, 85% are singletons. The specimen comprised CD4+ or CD8+ T cells sorted from blood, sampled in a trial of the OX40 agonist ivuxolimab. These receptors originate from an adult with an advanced solid tumor such as melanoma, head and neck, liver or kidney cancer.

The V call is TRBV11-2, the J call TRBJ1-2, with D perhaps matching TRBD1 (5 bases). CDR1 SGHAT and CDR2 FQNNGV come from the germline V gene. CDR3 length: 15 residues. The V end lost 4 bases, the J end lost 2 bases, and 14 bases lay between the germline ends. CDR3 residues: CASSSYVTGNYGYTF. The CDR3 DNA sequence: TGTGCCAGCAGCTCATACGTAACAGGAAACTATGGCTACACCTTC. Full variable domain (outside the CDR3, taken from reference TRBV11-2 and TRBJ1-2): EAGVAQSPRYKIIEKRQSVAFWCNPISGHATLYWYQQILGQGPKLLIQFQNNGVVDDSQLPKDRFSAERLKGVDSTLKIQPAKLEDSAVYLCASSSYVTGNYGYTFGSGTRLTVV.

Regarding this clone: Within the sample, other DNA sequences also encode this same CDR3. The DNA for the CDR3 is TGTGCCAGCAGCTTAGCGTCAAGGGAGGATGGCTACACCTTC. Its translation: CASSLASREDGYTF. The chain has TRBV7-2 and TRBJ1-2; D gene ambiguous. The CDR3 sequence is 14 residues long. The germline CDR1 and CDR2 sequences are SGHTA and FQGNSA. The V and J ends lost 0 bases and 6 bases respectively, with 11 bases between them.

This rearrangement joins TRBV4-3 to TRBJ2-7; 8 nucleotides align to TRBD2. Germline V gene sequence: CDR1 LGHNA, CDR2 YSLEER. The V gene end was trimmed by 2 bases and the J gene end by 2 bases; junction bases not matched to a gene: 5. This CDR3 has 15 amino acids. The CDR3 region has the DNA TGCGCCAGCAGCCAAACGCGGGGGGCTGCCTACGAGCAGTACTTC. As protein: CASSQTRGAAYEQYF.